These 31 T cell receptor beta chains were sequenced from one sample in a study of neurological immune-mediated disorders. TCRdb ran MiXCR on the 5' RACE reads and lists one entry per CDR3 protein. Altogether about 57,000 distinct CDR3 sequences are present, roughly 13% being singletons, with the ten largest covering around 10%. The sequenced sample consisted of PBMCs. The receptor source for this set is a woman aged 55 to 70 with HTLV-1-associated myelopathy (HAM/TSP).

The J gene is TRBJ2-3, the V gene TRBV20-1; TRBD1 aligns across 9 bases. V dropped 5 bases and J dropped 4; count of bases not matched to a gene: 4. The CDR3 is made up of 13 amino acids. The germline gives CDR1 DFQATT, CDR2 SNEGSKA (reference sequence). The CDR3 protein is CSAPHRGPDTQYF. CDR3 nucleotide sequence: TGCAGTGCTCCCCACAGGGGGCCAGATACGCAGTATTTT.

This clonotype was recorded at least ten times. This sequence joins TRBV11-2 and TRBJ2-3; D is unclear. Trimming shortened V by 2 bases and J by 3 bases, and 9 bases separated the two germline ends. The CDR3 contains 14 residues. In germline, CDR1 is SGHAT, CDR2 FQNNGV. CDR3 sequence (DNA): TGTGCCAGCAGCTTAATCCGGTTTACAGATACGCAGTATTTT. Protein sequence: CASSLIRFTDTQYF.

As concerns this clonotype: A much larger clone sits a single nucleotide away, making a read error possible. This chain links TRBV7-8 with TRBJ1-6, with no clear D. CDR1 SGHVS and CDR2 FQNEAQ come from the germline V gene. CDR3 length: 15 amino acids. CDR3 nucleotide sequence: TGTGCCAGCAGCTTAGGCGGTCCTGGGAATTCACCCCTCAACTTT. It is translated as CASSLGGPGNSPLNF.

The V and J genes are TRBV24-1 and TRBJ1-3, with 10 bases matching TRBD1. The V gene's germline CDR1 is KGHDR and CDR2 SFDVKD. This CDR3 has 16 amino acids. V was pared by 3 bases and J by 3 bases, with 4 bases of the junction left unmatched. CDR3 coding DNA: TGTGCCACCAGTGATCCCGGGACAGGGGATGGAAACACCATATATTTT. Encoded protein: CATSDPGTGDGNTIYF.

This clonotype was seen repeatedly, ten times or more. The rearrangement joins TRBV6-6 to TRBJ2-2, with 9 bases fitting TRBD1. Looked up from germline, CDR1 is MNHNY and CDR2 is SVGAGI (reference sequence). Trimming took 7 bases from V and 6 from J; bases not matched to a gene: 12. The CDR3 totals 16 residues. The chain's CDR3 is CASKSSGQGWAGELFF. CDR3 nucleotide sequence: TGTGCCAGCAAGAGTTCTGGACAGGGGTGGGCCGGGGAGCTGTTTTTT.

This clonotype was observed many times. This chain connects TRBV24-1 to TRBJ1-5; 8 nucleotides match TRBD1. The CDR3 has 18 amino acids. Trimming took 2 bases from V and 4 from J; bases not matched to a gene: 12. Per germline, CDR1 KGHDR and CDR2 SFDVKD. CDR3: CATSDSKLQGDGNQPQHF. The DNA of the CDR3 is TGTGCCACCAGTGATTCCAAATTACAGGGGGATGGTAATCAGCCCCAGCATTTT.

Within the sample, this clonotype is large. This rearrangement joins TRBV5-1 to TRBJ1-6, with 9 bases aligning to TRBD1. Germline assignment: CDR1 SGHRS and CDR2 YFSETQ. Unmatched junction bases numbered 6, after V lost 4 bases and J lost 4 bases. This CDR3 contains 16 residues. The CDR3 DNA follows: TGCGCCAGCAGCCCACAGGGGGCGGAGTATAATTCACCCCTCCACTTT. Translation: CASSPQGAEYNSPLHF.

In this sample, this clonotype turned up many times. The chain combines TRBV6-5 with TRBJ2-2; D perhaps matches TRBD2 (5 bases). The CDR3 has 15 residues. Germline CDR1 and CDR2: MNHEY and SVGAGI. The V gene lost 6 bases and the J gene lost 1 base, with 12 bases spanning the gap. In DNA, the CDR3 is TGTGCCAGCAGAGAAGGGAGTAAGAACACCGGGGAGCTGTTTTTT. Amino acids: CASREGSKNTGELFF.

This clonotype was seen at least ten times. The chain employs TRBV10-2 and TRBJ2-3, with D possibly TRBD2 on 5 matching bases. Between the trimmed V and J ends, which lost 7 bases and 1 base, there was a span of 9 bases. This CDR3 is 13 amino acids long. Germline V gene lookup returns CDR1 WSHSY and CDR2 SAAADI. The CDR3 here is CASKRAGTDTQYF. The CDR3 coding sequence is TGCGCCAGCAAACGAGCGGGCACAGATACGCAGTATTTT.

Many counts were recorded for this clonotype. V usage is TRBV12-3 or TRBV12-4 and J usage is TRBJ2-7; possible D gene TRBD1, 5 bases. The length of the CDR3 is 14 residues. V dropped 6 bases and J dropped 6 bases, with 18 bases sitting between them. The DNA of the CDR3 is TGTGCCAGCAGCTTTAGACCTACAGGTAGCGAGCAGTACTTC. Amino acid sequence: CASSFRPTGSEQYF.

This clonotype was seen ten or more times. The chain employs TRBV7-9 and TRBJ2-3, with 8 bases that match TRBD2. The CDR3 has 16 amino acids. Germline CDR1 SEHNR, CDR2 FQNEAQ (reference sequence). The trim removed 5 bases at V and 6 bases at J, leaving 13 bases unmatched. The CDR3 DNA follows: TGTGCCAGCAGCGCTACTAGCGGAGGACCTAGGGATACGCAGTATTTT. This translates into CASSATSGGPRDTQYF.

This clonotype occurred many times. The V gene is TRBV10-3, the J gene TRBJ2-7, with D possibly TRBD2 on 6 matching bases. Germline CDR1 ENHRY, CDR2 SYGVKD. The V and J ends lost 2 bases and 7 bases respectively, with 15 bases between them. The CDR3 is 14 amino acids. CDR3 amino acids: CAISEEDYRREQYF. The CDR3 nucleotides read TGTGCCATCAGTGAGGAGGACTACCGTCGGGAGCAGTACTTC.

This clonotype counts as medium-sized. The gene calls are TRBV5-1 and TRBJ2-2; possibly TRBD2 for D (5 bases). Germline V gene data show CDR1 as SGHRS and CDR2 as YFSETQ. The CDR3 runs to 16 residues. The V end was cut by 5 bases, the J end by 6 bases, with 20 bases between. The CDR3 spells CASSWRWLAGSGELFF. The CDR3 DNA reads TGCGCCAGCAGTTGGAGGTGGCTAGCCGGTTCCGGGGAGCTGTTTTTT.

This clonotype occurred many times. The CDR3 nucleotides are TGTGCCAGCAGTTACCGGGGGGAGCAGTTCTTC. Translation gives CASSYRGEQFF. The chain recombines TRBV6-5 with TRBJ2-1; possibly TRBD2 for D (6 bases). Germline V gene lookup returns CDR1 MNHEY and CDR2 SVGAGI. Trimming left V 2 bases short and J 10 bases short, with 6 bases between. The CDR3 runs to 11 residues.

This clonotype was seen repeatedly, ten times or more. The CDR3 sequence is CASSSQRQGLGNEQFF. As DNA, the CDR3 is TGTGCCAGCAGTTCCCAAAGACAGGGTCTAGGGAATGAGCAGTTCTTC. The rearrangement uses TRBV6-6 and TRBJ2-1, with 7 positions matching TRBD1. This CDR3 has 16 residues. The trim removed 4 bases at V and 7 bases at J, leaving 13 bases unmatched. Germline loops: CDR1 MNHNY, CDR2 SVGAGI (reference sequence).

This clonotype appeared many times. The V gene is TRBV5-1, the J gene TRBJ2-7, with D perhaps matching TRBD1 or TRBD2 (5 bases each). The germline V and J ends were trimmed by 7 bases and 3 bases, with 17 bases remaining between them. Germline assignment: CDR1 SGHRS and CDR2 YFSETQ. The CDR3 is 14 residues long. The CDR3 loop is CASRAHGAYYEQYF. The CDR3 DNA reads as TGCGCCAGCCGTGCACACGGGGCTTACTACGAGCAGTACTTC.

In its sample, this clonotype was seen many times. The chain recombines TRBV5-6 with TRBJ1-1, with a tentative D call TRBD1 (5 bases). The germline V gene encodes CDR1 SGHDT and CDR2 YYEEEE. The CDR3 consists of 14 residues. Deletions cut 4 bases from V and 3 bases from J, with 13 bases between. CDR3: CASSRAGVDTEAFF. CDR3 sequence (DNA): TGTGCCAGCAGCCGAGCGGGGGTAGACACTGAAGCTTTCTTT. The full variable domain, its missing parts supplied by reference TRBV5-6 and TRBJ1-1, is DAGVTQSPTHLIKTRGQQVTLRCSPKSGHDTVSWYQQALGQGPQFIFQYYEEEERQRGNFPDRFSGHQFPNYSSELNVNALLLGDSALYLCASSRAGVDTEAFFGQGTRLTVV.

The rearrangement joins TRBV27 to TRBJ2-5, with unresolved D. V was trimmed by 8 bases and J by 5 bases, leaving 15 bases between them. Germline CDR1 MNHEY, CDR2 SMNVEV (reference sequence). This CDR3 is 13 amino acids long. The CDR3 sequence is CASGFALLETQYF. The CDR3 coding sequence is TGTGCCAGCGGGTTTGCGCTACTGGAGACCCAGTACTTC.

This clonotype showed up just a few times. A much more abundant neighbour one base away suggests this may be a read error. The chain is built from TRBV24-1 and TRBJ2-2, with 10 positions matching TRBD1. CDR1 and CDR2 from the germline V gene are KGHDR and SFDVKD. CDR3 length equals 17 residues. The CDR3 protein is CATSGATGGVGTWELFF. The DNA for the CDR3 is TGTGCCACCAGTGGGGCGACAGGGGGCGTCGGCACCTGGGAGCTGTTTTTT.

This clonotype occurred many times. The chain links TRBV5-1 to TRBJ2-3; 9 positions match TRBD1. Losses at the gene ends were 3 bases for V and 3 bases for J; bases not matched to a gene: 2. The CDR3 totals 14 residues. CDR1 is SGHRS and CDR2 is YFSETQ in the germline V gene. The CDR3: CASSSGTGTDTQYF. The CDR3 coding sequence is TGCGCCAGCAGCTCCGGGACAGGGACAGATACGCAGTATTTT. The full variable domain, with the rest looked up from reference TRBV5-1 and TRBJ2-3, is KAGVTQTPRYLIKTRGQQVTLSCSPISGHRSVSWYQQTPGQGLQFLFEYFSETQRNKGNFPGRFSGRQFSNSRSEMNVSTLELGDSALYLCASSSGTGTDTQYFGPGTRLTVL.

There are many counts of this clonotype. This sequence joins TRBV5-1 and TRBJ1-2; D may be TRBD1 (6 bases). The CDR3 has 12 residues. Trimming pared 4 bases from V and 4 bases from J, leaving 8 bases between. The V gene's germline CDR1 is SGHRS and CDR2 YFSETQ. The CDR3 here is CASSTDSYGYTF. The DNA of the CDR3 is TGCGCCAGCAGCACGGACAGCTATGGCTACACCTTC.

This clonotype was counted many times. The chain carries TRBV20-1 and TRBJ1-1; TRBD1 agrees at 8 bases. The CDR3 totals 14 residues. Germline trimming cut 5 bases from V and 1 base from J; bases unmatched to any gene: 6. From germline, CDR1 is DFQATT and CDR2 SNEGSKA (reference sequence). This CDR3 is CSAGYRGSNTEAFF. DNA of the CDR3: TGCAGTGCTGGATACAGGGGGTCGAACACTGAAGCTTTCTTT.

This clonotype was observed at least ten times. The CDR3 reads CASSEAGNPQETQYF. Written as DNA, the CDR3 is TGTGCCAGCAGTGAAGCTGGCAACCCCCAAGAGACCCAGTACTTC. The V and J genes are TRBV2 and TRBJ2-5, with D uncertain. The CDR3 runs to 15 residues. Between the trimmed V and J ends, which lost 0 bases and 1 base, there was a span of 9 bases. The germline V gene encodes CDR1 SNHLY and CDR2 FYNNEI. Complete variable domain (other parts from reference TRBV2 and TRBJ2-5): EPEVTQTPSHQVTQMGQEVILRCVPISNHLYFYWYRQILGQKVEFLVSFYNNEISEKSEIFDDQFSVERPDGSNFTLKIRSTKLEDSAMYFCASSEAGNPQETQYFGPGTRLLVL.

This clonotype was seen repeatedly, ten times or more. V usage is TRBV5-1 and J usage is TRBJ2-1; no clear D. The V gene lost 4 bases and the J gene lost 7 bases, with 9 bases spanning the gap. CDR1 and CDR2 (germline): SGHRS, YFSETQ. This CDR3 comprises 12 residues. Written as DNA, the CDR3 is TGCGCCAGCAGCGGCCGCTTTAATGAGCAGTTCTTC. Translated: CASSGRFNEQFF.

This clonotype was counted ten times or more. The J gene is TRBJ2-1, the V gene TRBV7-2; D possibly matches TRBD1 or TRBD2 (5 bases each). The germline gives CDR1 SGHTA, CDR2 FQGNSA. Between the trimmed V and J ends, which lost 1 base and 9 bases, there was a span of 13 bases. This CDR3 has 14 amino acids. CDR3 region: CASSLDVAGGEQFF. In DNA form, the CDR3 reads TGTGCCAGCAGCTTAGATGTGGCTGGGGGTGAGCAGTTCTTC. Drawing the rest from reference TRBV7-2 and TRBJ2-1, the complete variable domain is GAGVSQSPSNKVTEKGKDVELRCDPISGHTALYWYRQSLGQGLEFLIYFQGNSAPDKSGLPSDRFSAERTGGSVSTLTIQRTQQEDSAVYLCASSLDVAGGEQFFGPGTRLTVL.

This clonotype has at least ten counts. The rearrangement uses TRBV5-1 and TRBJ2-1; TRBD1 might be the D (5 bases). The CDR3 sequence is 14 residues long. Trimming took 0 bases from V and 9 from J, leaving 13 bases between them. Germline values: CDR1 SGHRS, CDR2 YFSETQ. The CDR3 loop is CASSLAERGIEQFF. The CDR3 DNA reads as TGCGCCAGCAGCTTGGCCGAAAGGGGCATTGAGCAGTTCTTC. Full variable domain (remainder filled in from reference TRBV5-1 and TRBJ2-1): KAGVTQTPRYLIKTRGQQVTLSCSPISGHRSVSWYQQTPGQGLQFLFEYFSETQRNKGNFPGRFSGRQFSNSRSEMNVSTLELGDSALYLCASSLAERGIEQFFGPGTRLTVL.

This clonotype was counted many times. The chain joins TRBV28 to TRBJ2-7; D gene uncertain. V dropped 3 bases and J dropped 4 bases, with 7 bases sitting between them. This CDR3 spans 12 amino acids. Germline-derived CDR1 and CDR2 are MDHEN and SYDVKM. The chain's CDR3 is CASSLGSYEQYF. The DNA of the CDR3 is TGTGCCAGCAGTTTGGGTTCATACGAGCAGTACTTC.

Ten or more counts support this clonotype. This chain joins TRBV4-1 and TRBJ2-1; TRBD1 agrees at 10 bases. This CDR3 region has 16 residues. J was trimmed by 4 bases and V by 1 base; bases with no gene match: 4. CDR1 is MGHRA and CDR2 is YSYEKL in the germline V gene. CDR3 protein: CASSQGTGGIYNEQFF. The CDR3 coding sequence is TGCGCCAGCAGCCAAGGGACAGGGGGTATTTACAATGAGCAGTTCTTC.

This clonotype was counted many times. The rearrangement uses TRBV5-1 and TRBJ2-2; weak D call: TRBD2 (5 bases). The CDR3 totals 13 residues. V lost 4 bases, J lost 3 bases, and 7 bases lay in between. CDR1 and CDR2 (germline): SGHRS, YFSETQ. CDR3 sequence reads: CASSLAYTGELFF. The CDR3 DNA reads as TGCGCCAGCAGCCTAGCCTACACCGGGGAGCTGTTTTTT.

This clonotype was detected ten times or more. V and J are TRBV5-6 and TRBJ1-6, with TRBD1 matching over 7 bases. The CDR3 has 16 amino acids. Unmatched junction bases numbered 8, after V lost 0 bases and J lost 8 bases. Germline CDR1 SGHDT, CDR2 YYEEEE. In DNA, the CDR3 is TGTGCCAGCAGCTTGGTGGCCAGGGGGGGGTATTCACCCCTCCACTTT. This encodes CASSLVARGGYSPLHF.

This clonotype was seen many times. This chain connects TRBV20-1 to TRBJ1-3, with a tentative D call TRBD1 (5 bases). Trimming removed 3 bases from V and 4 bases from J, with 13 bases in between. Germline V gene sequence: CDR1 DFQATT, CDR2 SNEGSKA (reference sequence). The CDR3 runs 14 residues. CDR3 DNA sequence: TGCAGTGCTAGTTCAGGGTCGGCGGGAAACACCATATATTTT. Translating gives CSASSGSAGNTIYF.